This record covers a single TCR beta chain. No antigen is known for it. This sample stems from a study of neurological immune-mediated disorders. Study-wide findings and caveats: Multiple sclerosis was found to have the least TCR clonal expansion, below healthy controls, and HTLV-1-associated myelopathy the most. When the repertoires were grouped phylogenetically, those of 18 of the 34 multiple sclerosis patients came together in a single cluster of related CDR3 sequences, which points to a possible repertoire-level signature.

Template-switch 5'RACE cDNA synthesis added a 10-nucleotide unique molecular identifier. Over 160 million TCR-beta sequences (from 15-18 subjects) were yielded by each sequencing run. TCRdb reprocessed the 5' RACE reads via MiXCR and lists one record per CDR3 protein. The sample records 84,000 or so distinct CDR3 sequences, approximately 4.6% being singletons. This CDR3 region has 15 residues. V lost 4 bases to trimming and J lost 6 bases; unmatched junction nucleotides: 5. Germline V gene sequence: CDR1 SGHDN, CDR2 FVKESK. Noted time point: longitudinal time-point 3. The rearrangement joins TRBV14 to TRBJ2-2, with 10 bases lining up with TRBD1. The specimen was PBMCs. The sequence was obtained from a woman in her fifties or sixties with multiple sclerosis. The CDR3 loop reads CASSLGQGVSGELFF. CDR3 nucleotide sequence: TGTGCCAGCAGCCTCGGACAGGGGGTGTCCGGGGAGCTGTTTTTT.